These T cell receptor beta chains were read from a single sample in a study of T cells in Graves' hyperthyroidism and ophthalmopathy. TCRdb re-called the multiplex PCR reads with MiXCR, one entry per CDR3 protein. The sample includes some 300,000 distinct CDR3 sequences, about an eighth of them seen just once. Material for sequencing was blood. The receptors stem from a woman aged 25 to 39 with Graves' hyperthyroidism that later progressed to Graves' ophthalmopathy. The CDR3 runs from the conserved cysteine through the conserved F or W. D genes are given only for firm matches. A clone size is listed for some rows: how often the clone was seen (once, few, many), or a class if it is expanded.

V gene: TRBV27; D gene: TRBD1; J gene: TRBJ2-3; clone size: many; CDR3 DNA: TGTGCCAGCAGGGCTGACAGGGGGCGCGGTAAAACAGATACGCAGTATTTT; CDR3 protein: CASRADRGRGKTDTQYF
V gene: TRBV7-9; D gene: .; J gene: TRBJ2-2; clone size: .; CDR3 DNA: TGTGCCAGCTTCGGAGGAAACACCGGGGAGCTGTTTTTT; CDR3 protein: CASFGGNTGELFF
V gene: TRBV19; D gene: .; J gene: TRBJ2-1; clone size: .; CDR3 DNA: TGTGCCAGTAGTATCAGGCCATACAATGAGCAGTTCTTC; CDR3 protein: CASSIRPYNEQFF
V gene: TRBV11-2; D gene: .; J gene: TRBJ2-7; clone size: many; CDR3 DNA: TGTGCCAGCAGCTCCACAGGGTTAGGGGAGCAGTACTTC; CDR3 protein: CASSSTGLGEQYF
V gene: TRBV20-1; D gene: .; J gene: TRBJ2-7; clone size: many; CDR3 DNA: TGCAGTGCTAGCGGGTTCGCGGCGGGAAAGACCTACGAGCAGTACTTC; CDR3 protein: CSASGFAAGKTYEQYF
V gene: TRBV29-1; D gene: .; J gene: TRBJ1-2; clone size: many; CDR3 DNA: TGCAGCGTTGAAGGAGGGGGTAACTATGGCTACACCTTC; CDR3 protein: CSVEGGGNYGYTF
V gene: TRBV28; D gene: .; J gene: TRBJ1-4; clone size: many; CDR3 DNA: TGTGCCAGCAGTTTATGGGGGACCGCAACTAATGAAAAACTGTTTTTT; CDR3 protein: CASSLWGTATNEKLFF
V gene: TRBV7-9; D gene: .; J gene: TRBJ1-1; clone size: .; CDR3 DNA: TGTGCCAGCAGCTTACATGAAATGAACACTGAAGCTTTCTTT; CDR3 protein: CASSLHEMNTEAFF
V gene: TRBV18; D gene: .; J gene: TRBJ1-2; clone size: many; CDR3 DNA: TGTGCCAGCTCCCCCCCGGCGGACTATGGCTACACCTTC; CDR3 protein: CASSPPADYGYTF
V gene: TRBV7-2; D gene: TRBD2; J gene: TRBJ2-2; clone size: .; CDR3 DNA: TGTGCCAGCAGCTTAGCTGGTCTACGACTAGCGGGAAAACTTACGAACACCGGGGAGCTGTTTTTT; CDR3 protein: CASSLAGLRLAGKLTNTGELFF
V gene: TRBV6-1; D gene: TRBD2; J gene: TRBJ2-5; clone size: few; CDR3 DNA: TGTGCCAGCAGATCCAAGGGACTAGCGGGATACACCCAGTACTTC; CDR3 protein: CASRSKGLAGYTQYF
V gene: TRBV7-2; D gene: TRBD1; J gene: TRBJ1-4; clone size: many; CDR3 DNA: TGTGCCAGCAGCCCCGGGACAGGGGGCCGGGCTAATGAAAAACTGTTTTTT; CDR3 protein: CASSPGTGGRANEKLFF
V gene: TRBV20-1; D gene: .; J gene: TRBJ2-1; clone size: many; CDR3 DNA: TGCAGTGCTAGAGATCTTACCGACAATGAGCAGTTCTTC; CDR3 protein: CSARDLTDNEQFF
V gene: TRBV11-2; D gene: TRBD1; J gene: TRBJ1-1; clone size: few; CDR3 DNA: TGTGCCAGCAGCACTGACAGGGAGAACACTGAAGCTTTCTTT; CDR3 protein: CASSTDRENTEAFF
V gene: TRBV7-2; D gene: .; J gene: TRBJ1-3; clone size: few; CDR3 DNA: TGTGCCAGCAGCCGGACGGACTCTGGAAACACCACATATTTT; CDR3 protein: CASSRTDSGNTTYF
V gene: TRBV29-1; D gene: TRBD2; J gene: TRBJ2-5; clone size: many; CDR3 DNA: TGCAGCGTCCTAGCGGGAGGCGGTGAGACCCAGTACTTC; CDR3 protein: CSVLAGGGETQYF
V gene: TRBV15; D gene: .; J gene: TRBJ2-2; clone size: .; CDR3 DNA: TGTGCCACCAGCAGAGTCCAGGAGAACACCGGGGAGCTGTTTTTT; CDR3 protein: CATSRVQENTGELFF
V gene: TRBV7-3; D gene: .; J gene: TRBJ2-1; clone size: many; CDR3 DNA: TGTGCCAGCAGCTTAAGGGCTGGGAACAATGAGCAGTTCTTC; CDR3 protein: CASSLRAGNNEQFF
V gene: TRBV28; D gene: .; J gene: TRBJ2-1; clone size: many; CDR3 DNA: TGTGCCAGCAGTTTACGAGGACCGTCCTACAATGAGCAGTTCTTC; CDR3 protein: CASSLRGPSYNEQFF
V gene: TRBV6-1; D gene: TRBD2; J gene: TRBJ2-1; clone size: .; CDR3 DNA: TGTGCCAGCAGTGGGACTAGCGTTTCCTTTTCCTACAATGAGCAGTTCTTC; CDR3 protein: CASSGTSVSFSYNEQFF
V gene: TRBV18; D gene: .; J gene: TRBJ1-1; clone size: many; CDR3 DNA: TGTGCCAGCTCACAGTCAGAGAACACTGAAGCTTTCTTT; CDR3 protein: CASSQSENTEAFF
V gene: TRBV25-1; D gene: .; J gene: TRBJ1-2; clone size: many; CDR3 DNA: TGTGCCAGCAGTAGTATTCAGGGGCATGGGAACTATGGCTACACCTTC; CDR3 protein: CASSSIQGHGNYGYTF
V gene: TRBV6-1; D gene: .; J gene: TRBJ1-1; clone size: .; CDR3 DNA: TGTGCCAGCGCCCATTCGGGGGAATTGGCTGAAGCTTTCTTT; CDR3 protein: CASAHSGELAEAFF
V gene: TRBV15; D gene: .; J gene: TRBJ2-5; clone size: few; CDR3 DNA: TGTGCCACCAGCAGAGCTGGGGAGGAGACCCAGTACTTC; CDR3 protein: CATSRAGEETQYF
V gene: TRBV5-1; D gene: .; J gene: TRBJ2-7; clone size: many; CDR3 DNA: TGCGCCAGCAGCCCTTCCTCGACCGGGACTTCCTACGAGCAGTACTTC; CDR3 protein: CASSPSSTGTSYEQYF
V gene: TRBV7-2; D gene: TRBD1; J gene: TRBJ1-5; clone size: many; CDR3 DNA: TGTGCCAGCAGCTCCGAGGCAGGGGGCAGTCAGCCCCAGCATTTT; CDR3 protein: CASSSEAGGSQPQHF
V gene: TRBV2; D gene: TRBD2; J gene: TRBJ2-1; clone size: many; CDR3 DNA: TGTGCCAGCAGTGAAAGGACTAGCGGGATTGGCAATGAGCAGTTCTTC; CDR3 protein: CASSERTSGIGNEQFF
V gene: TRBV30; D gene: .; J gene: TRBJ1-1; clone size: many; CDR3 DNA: TGTGCCTGTGACGCTTTCGAAGCTTTCTTT; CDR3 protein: CACDAFEAFF
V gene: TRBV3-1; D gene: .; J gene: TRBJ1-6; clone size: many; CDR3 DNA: TGTGCCAGCAGCCAAGGGGCTTCACCCCTCCACTTT; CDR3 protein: CASSQGASPLHF
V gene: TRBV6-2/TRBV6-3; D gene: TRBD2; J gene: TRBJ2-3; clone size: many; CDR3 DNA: TGTGCCAGCAGTTCACGGGAGGGCCGCACAGATACGCAGTATTTT; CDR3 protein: CASSSREGRTDTQYF
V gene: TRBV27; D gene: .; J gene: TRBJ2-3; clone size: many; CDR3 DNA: TGTGCCAGCAGTCCAACTTCAGTAGTTGGCACAGATACGCAGTATTTT; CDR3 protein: CASSPTSVVGTDTQYF
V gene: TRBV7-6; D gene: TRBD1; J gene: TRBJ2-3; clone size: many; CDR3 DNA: TGTGCCAGCAGCCGTAACCCGAGGACAGGGATTAGCACAGATACGCAGTATTTT; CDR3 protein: CASSRNPRTGISTDTQYF
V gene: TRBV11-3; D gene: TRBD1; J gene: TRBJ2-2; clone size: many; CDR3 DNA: TGTGCCAGCAGCATCGGGACAGACACCGGGGAGCTGTTTTTT; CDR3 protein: CASSIGTDTGELFF
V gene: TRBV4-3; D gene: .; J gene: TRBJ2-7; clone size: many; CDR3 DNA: TGCGCCAGCAGCCACGGAGGAGCGGAGTCAGCCTACGAGCAGTACTTC; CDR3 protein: CASSHGGAESAYEQYF
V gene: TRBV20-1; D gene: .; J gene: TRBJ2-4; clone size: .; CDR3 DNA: TGCAGTTCAAGTGGCCCCGGAGTTAACATTCAGTACTTC; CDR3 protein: CSSSGPGVNIQYF
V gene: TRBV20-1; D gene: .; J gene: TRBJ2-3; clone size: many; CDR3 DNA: TGCAGTGCAGATGCGGGTAATGAGCAGTATTTT; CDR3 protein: CSADAGNEQYF